Reported below is one T cell receptor beta chain. As to treatment: around 19 received Ad26.COV2.S at low or high dose, single or two shots; several received placebo; per-sample allocation not given. Collection of samples fell on day 63 after the first vaccine or placebo injection. Aged 18-55 years, donor was enrolled in Boston in about 2020. The data are from a study of Ad26.COV2.S vaccination and SARS-CoV-2 variants. About the study: Administration of Ad26.COV2.S was intramuscular, either once or twice 56 days apart.

Sequencing used immunoSEQ multiplex PCR; TCRdb keeps in-frame clones, though not all of them. The table lists about 400,000 clones, around 87% of them singletons. Germline trimming cut 5 bases from V and 3 bases from J; bases unmatched to any gene: 7. Germline CDR1 SGHTA, CDR2 FQGTGA. The CDR3 is made up of 15 amino acids. The TCR comes from a person aged 18-65 years who received the Ad26.COV2.S COVID-19 vaccine or a placebo. This specimen was peripheral blood, taken in a trial of Ad26.COV2.S vaccine versus placebo. The rearrangement joins TRBV7-3 to TRBJ2-1; 7 bases agree with TRBD1. The chain's CDR3 is CASSLTGALYNEQFF. CDR3 DNA sequence: TGTGCCAGCAGCCTCACAGGGGCGCTCTACAATGAGCAGTTCTTC.